This is a list of T cell receptor beta chains from one sample in a study of T cell responses to AZD1222 COVID-19 vaccine. Produced via immunoSEQ multiplex PCR; TCRdb's table is partial and in-frame only. The table lists 150,000 to 200,000 clones, around 91% of them singletons. Source: peripheral blood, taken 28 days after the second AZD1222 dose. The receptors here all came from an adult who received the AZD1222 COVID-19 vaccine. Each CDR3 is given with its conserved first and last residue. A D gene is named only where the DNA matches it firmly. Size tells how often a clone was seen (once, few, many) or the class of an expanded clone, and some rows leave it out.

clone size	D gene	V gene	J gene	CDR3 protein	CDR3 DNA
.	TRBD2	TRBV11-2	TRBJ2-5	CASSYLWTSGGGETQYF	TGTGCCAGCAGCTACCTTTGGACTAGCGGGGGTGGGGAGACCCAGTACTTC
.	.	TRBV3-1/TRBV3-2	TRBJ1-2	CASSQAGGYTF	TGTGCCAGCAGCCAGGCCGGTGGCTACACCTTC
few	TRBD2	TRBV4-2	TRBJ2-2	CASSQGGGRGNGELFF	TGTGCCAGCAGCCAAGGAGGCGGGAGGGGAAACGGGGAGCTGTTTTTT
once	.	TRBV5-4	TRBJ1-2	CASSWDPTGSIYGYTF	TGTGCCAGCAGCTGGGACCCCACAGGGTCGATCTATGGCTACACCTTC
.	.	TRBV28	TRBJ2-1	CASSSPSVDEQFF	TGTGCCAGCAGCTCGCCTAGCGTCGATGAGCAGTTCTTC
.	TRBD2	TRBV30	TRBJ2-2	CAWTRAGLTGELFF	TGTGCCTGGACCCGAGCGGGGCTCACCGGGGAGCTGTTTTTT
.	.	TRBV6-1	TRBJ2-2	CASSEAVVSGELFF	TGTGCCAGCAGTGAAGCGGTGGTTTCCGGGGAGCTGTTTTTT
.	.	TRBV4-1	TRBJ2-2	CASSQPRVGGVTGELFF	TGCGCCAGCAGCCAACCTCGTGTGGGGGGTGTTACCGGGGAGCTGTTTTTT
.	.	TRBV5-1	TRBJ1-5	CASSLEQNQPQHF	TGCGCCAGCAGCTTGGAACAGAATCAGCCCCAGCATTTT
.	TRBD1	TRBV7-2	TRBJ1-2	CASSSRDREGYTF	TGTGCCAGCAGCTCCCGGGACAGGGAAGGCTACACCTTC
.	.	TRBV28	TRBJ1-2	CASSFPGGQNYGYTF	TGTGCCAGCAGTTTTCCCGGCGGCCAGAACTATGGCTACACCTTC
.	TRBD2	TRBV7-2	TRBJ2-7	CASSLESASGRVTVYEQYF	TGTGCCAGCAGCTTAGAATCCGCTAGCGGGAGGGTCACAGTCTACGAGCAGTACTTC
.	.	TRBV28	TRBJ2-7	CASGVASSSYEQYF	TGTGCCAGCGGAGTGGCTAGCTCATCCTACGAGCAGTACTTC
.	.	TRBV7-2	TRBJ2-2	CASSLYQGGELFF	TGTGCCAGCAGCTTATATCAAGGCGGGGAGCTGTTTTTT
.	TRBD1	TRBV29-1	TRBJ2-1	CSVEDPRQGARNEQFF	TGCAGCGTTGAAGACCCGCGACAGGGGGCGAGGAATGAGCAGTTCTTC
.	TRBD1	TRBV4-1	TRBJ1-5	CASSPFGTVGNQPQHF	TGCGCCAGCAGCCCCTTTGGGACAGTAGGCAATCAGCCCCAGCATTTT
.	TRBD2	TRBV5-4	TRBJ2-7	CASRQTSGSYEQYF	TGTGCCAGCAGGCAAACTAGCGGCTCCTACGAGCAGTACTTC
.	TRBD1	TRBV6-5	TRBJ2-7	CASRSRGITYEQYF	TGTGCCAGCAGATCCAGGGGGATTACATACGAGCAGTACTTC
.	.	TRBV15	TRBJ2-2	CATSRDYRGDTGELFF	TGTGCCACCAGCAGAGATTATAGGGGGGACACCGGGGAGCTGTTTTTT
once	.	TRBV20-1	TRBJ2-1	CSASSDRSSYNEQFF	TGCAGTGCTAGTTCAGACCGGAGCTCCTACAATGAGCAGTTCTTC